This entry lists 3 T cell receptor beta chains sequenced from one sample in a study of breast tumors, draining lymph nodes, adjacent tissues. TCRdb independently ran MiXCR on the multiplex PCR reads; one entry per CDR3 protein. Of 200,000 to 250,000 distinct CDR3 sequences listed, approximately 36% are singletons. Breast cancer patients provided tissue from their axillary draining lymph nodes. Sequences were obtained from axillary lymph node tissue. These TCRs come from a female donor with breast cancer. Some clones in this sample may be carry-over from other donors' samples.

This rearrangement joins TRBV2 to TRBJ2-3, with 12 bases lining up with TRBD2. The V and J ends lost 6 bases and 7 bases, in that order; junction bases with no gene match: 5. Germline loops: CDR1 SNHLY, CDR2 FYNNEI. This CDR3 contains 14 residues. The CDR3 sequence: CASRATSGRNTQYF. Written as DNA, the CDR3 is TGTGCCAGCAGGGCGACTAGCGGGAGAAATACGCAGTATTTT.

This clonotype came up once. V is TRBV7-9 and J is TRBJ1-4, with 8 bases fitting TRBD1. The CDR3 runs 16 residues. The junction had 8 bases not matched to a gene; V was cut back by 5 bases and J by 3 bases. Germline V gene data show CDR1 as SEHNR and CDR2 as FQNEAQ (reference sequence). The CDR3 nucleotides read TGTGCCAGCAGCGTCCAGGGGGCTTCAGCTAATGAAAAACTGTTTTTT. It translates to CASSVQGASANEKLFF.

This clonotype was observed at least ten times. V and J are TRBV20-1 and TRBJ1-2, with unresolved D. V was trimmed by 3 bases and J by 8 bases, leaving 13 bases between them. The CDR3 is 12 residues long. From germline, CDR1 is DFQATT and CDR2 SNEGSKA (reference sequence). The CDR3, as DNA: TGCAGTGCTAGTCCACTAGGAGGGGGCTACACCTTC. This codes for CSASPLGGGYTF.